This T cell receptor (beta chain) was obtained from a study of response to subunit inactivated influenza vaccine. This clonotype was seen more than once but under ten times. Its antigen is unidentified. Via MiXCR, TCRdb re-called the RT-PCR reads, giving one row per CDR3 protein. The sample contains under 550,000 distinct CDR3 sequences, around 8% of which appear only once. Study outcomes and limitations: That few new T cells are recruited by each seasonal influenza vaccination was the authors' suggestion.

This CDR3 has 18 residues. V dropped 4 bases and J dropped 1 base, with 20 bases sitting between them. Germline V CDR1 and CDR2: SGHAT, FQDESV (reference sequence). V and J are TRBV11-1 and TRBJ1-5; weak D call: TRBD1 (6 bases). This TCR came from a man aged 45-69 years who received an inactivated influenza vaccine. Here the sequenced sample was PBMCs from blood, taken less than 30 months after vaccination. The CDR3 bases are TGTGCCAGCAGCTCCGAGACCGGACAGTTCCGAAGCAATCAGCCCCAGCATTTT. Residues: CASSSETGQFRSNQPQHF. The full variable domain, its missing parts supplied by reference TRBV11-1 and TRBJ1-5, is EAEVAQSPRYKITEKSQAVAFWCDPISGHATLYWYRQILGQGPELLVQFQDESVVDDSQLPKDRFSAERLKGVDSTLKIQPAELGDSAMYLCASSSETGQFRSNQPQHFGDGTRLSIL.